The clone carrying this TCR beta chain showed up just a few times. This sample stems from a study of T-cell reconstitution after alpha-beta-depleted transplantation in children. Molecular barcoding with unique molecular identifiers was used for the TCRbeta library. TCRdb ran MiXCR on the PCR reads and lists one entry per CDR3 protein. The sample includes under 350,000 distinct CDR3 sequences, 9.9% of them seen just once. J lost 8 bases, V lost 6 bases, and 6 bases had no gene match. Germline V gene sequence: CDR1 KGHSH, CDR2 LQKENI. CDR3 length: 14 residues. The material was PBMCs from the stem cell graft donor, obtained from the stem cell graft. The genes are TRBV18 and TRBJ2-1; 11 nucleotides align to TRBD1. This sequence originates from a human donor who donated a stem cell graft to a child with SCID. The CDR3 coding sequence is TGTGCCAGCTCCCCGCCGGGACAGGGGGATGAGCAGTTCTTC. Translating it yields CASSPPGQGDEQFF.